Listed here is a single T cell receptor (beta chain). This clone was detected once. Its antigen target is currently unknown. Per-base qualities were not stored, and no clone one base away is much larger. This specimen belongs to a study of technical replicates of blood from four donors (dated by TCRdb to about 2017). The CDR3 holds 17 amino acids from the cysteine to the phenylalanine. The retained sequence is limited to the CDR3, 51 bases, with the frame set at the first base. CDR1 and CDR2, per the germline V gene, are SGHRS and YFSETQ. The germline V and J ends show losses of 4 bases and 2 bases respectively, and no gene match explains 6 bases of the junction. Preparation of the library involved the immunoSEQ multiplex PCR assay. TCRdb retrieved this table from immuneACCESS and kept in-frame rearrangements only. Not all clones are present; in checked studies, unresolved V genes account for under half, and no reason is known for the remainder. The sample table holds some 56,000 clones, of which 93% were seen once. The ten top clones hold less than 5.5% of the sample.

Material for sequencing was PBMCs. Recombination connected TRBV5-1 to TRBJ2-3, with TRBD2 identical over 14 junction bases. The receptor was isolated from a human donor in good health. Some clones in this sample may be carry-over from other donors' samples. Here the CDR3 is given as CASSLGLAGGPTDTQYF. The DNA reads as follows: TGCGCCAGCAGCCTCGGACTAGCGGGGGGCCCCACAGATACGCAGTATTTT. The CDR3 plus the reference TRBV5-1 and TRBJ2-3 genes for the other parts give the full variable domain: KAGVTQTPRYLIKTRGQQVTLSCSPISGHRSVSWYQQTPGQGLQFLFEYFSETQRNKGNFPGRFSGRQFSNSRSEMNVSTLELGDSALYLCASSLGLAGGPTDTQYFGPGTRLTVL.